This T cell receptor beta chain was recovered during a study of radiation and T cells in renal cell carcinoma. Profiled with immunoSEQ multiplex PCR; TCRdb holds only in-frame clones, not every one. The sample shows approximately 110,000 clones, about four fifths of them seen only once. Germline V CDR1 and CDR2: MNHNS, SASEGT. The CDR3 has 13 amino acids. V was clipped by 4 bases and J by 5 bases, with 9 bases between them. This clone was seen just once. Time point indicated: baseline pretreatment blood. Sample treatment: 15 Gy SBRT to primary tumor, nephrectomy 4 weeks later. The receptor comes from a woman between 55 and 75 years old with renal cell carcinoma. This material consisted of blood, taken from a patient whose treatment included radiotherapy and nephrectomy. The V call is TRBV6-1, the J call TRBJ1-5; D uncertain. CDR3 bases: TGTGCCAGCAGTGGGCAGAGAGATCAGCCCCAGCATTTT. Translation gives CASSGQRDQPQHF.